What follows are 10 T cell receptor beta chains derived from one specimen sequenced in a study of blood T cell repertoires in COVID-19. TCRdb's table, derived via immunoSEQ multiplex PCR, lists solely in-frame clones and lacks some. The sample has about 63,000 clones; around 80% are singletons. The sequenced sample was peripheral blood. These receptors were collected from a human donor in a cohort sampled during active COVID-19.

The chain links TRBV7-2 to TRBJ2-7; a possible D gene is TRBD2 (6 bases). The CDR3 extends over 15 amino acids. The germline CDR1 and CDR2 sequences are SGHTA and FQGNSA. Between the trimmed V and J ends, which lost 1 base and 7 bases, there was a span of 17 bases. The CDR3, as DNA: TGTGCCAGCAGCTTAGGTGGTTCCGGGACTCGGGAGCAGTACTTC. Its translation: CASSLGGSGTREQYF.

In its sample, this clone was seen once. V usage is TRBV6-1 and J usage is TRBJ2-7; D perhaps matches TRBD1 (6 bases). CDR3 length equals 15 residues. The V end lost 2 bases, the J end lost 4 bases, and 15 bases lay between the germline ends. CDR1 is MNHNS and CDR2 is SASEGT in the germline V gene. In DNA, the CDR3 is TGTGCCAGCAGTGAATTAACTAGGGGGACATACGAGCAGTACTTC. Its translation is CASSELTRGTYEQYF.

The chain is built from TRBV9 and TRBJ1-2; 7 bases are shared with TRBD1. CDR1 SGDLS and CDR2 YYNGEE come from the germline V gene. This CDR3 is built from 15 residues. With 3 bases clipped from V and 3 bases from J, the junction kept 8 bases outside the gene matches. The CDR3 spells CASSAFRQGYYGYTF. CDR3 sequence (DNA): TGTGCCAGCAGCGCTTTCCGACAGGGTTACTATGGCTACACCTTC.

This sequence joins TRBV7-9 and TRBJ2-7; the D is unclear. The V and J ends lost 5 bases and 3 bases respectively, with 14 bases between them. In germline, CDR1 is SEHNR, CDR2 FQNEAQ (reference sequence). The CDR3 totals 14 residues. Here the CDR3 DNA reads TGTGCCAGCAGCACCCCCCCTGAGCTCTACGAGCAGTACTTC. It encodes CASSTPPELYEQYF.

The sample holds one count of this clone. The rearrangement uses TRBV5-5 and TRBJ2-7; D is unclear. There are 13 residues in the CDR3. CDR1 SGHKS and CDR2 YYEKEE come from the germline V gene (reference sequence). Trimming left V 2 bases short and J 4 bases short, with 10 bases between. The CDR3 DNA is TGTGCCAGCAGCTTAGGTGCCGGGTACGAGCAGTACTTC. As protein: CASSLGAGYEQYF.

This clone came up once. This chain joins TRBV9 and TRBJ1-5, with D possibly matching TRBD1 (5 bases). Germline V gene lookup returns CDR1 SGDLS and CDR2 YYNGEE. CDR3 length: 14 residues. V shed 0 bases and J shed 5 bases, with 9 bases lying between them. The CDR3 DNA is TGTGCCAGCAGCGTAGGGGGCGGGGATCAGCCCCAGCATTTT. It encodes CASSVGGGDQPQHF.

This chain joins TRBV6-5 and TRBJ2-7, with D possibly being TRBD1 (6 bases). Germline V gene sequence: CDR1 MNHEY, CDR2 SVGAGI. The CDR3 is made up of 14 amino acids. V lost 6 bases to trimming and J lost 0 bases, with 12 bases between them. The CDR3 DNA sequence: TGTGCCAGCAGCGTTACAGGGAGCTCCTACGAGCAGTACTTC. Translating gives CASSVTGSSYEQYF.

J is TRBJ2-7 and V is TRBV6-2 or TRBV6-3; tentative D call: TRBD1 (6 bases). The CDR3 contains 15 residues. Germline CDR1 is MNHEY and CDR2 is SVGEGT. Trimming removed 6 bases from V and 4 bases from J, with 19 bases in between. CDR3 sequence: CASSQNRDTVYEQYF. In DNA, the CDR3 is TGTGCCAGCAGCCAAAACCGGGACACGGTTTACGAGCAGTACTTC.

The chain joins TRBV7-8 to TRBJ2-7; 12 nucleotides line up with TRBD2. Trimming cost V 5 bases and J 3 bases; bases outside gene matches: 5. The CDR3 loop spans 15 amino acids. Germline V gene data show CDR1 as SGHVS and CDR2 as FQNEAQ. CDR3 coding DNA: TGTGCCAGCAGCCCGATGACTAGCGGGAGCTACGAGCAGTACTTC. As protein: CASSPMTSGSYEQYF.

The chain joins TRBV20-1 to TRBJ2-6; no reliable D call. There are 17 residues in the CDR3. The germline gives CDR1 DFQATT, CDR2 SNEGSKA (reference sequence). V was shortened by 3 bases and J by 2 bases, with 17 bases between the two germline ends. CDR3 in amino acids: CSASFLGMAAGANVLTF. In DNA, the CDR3 is TGCAGTGCTAGTTTTCTAGGAATGGCGGCTGGGGCCAACGTCCTGACTTTC.